What follows describes a single T cell receptor (beta chain). Only a few counts were recorded for this clone. Its binding antigen is unknown. The record has no base qualities; no much larger clone is one base away. From its cysteine to its phenylalanine, the CDR3 spans 15 amino acids. CDR3 DNA is the only sequence kept; it has 45 bases, read in frame from the first base. According to the germline V gene, CDR1 reads MGHDK and CDR2 reads SYGVNS. The germline V end is reduced by 2 bases and the J end by 8 bases; junction bases left unmatched: 8. Libraries were prepared through the immunoSEQ multiplex PCR assay. TCR beta CDR3 sequencing was performed on DNA from the cultured, isolated CD4+ T cells. On the study's bioinformatics: Non-productive TCR sequences were removed and reads were trimmed to the CDR3 region, keeping CDR3s of at least 7 amino acids. Antigen-specific clonotypes were identified using the MANAFEST web app by comparison of expansion in peptide wells against reference cultures. To be called positive, a clone needed expansion at FDR<0.05 compared with the reference and with all other wells, an odds ratio greater than 5, and a frequency greater than 0.1% in two replicate wells. A clonotype was called cross-reactive if it was significantly expanded both in SARS-CoV-2 spike wells and in at least one common cold coronavirus spike condition. Levenshtein distance calculated with the stringdist R package was used to assess CDR3 similarity, and unrooted trees were constructed with ape in R 3.6.1. Entries here come from immuneACCESS through TCRdb and include only in-frame sequences with V and J called. Some clones fail to appear in such tables; in the studies checked, an unresolved V gene covers under half of the shortfall, and the cause of the remainder is unknown. For V, J and clone size, that table is used; D and trimming come from the DNA. The sample contains approximately 83,000 clones, roughly 73% of them found a single time. In total, the top ten clones hold 1.1% of the sample.

The data were taken from a study of vaccination effects on CD4 cells after COVID-19 (dated 2022 in TCRdb). Broadly, across the study: Post-vaccine samples across the study were collected a median of 72 days after the second dose, with a range of 14 to 241. SARS-CoV-2 spike-specific CD4+ TCR repertoires were compared before and after mRNA vaccination in COVID-19 convalescent patients and in infection-naive vaccine recipients. Altogether, around eleven COVID-19 convalescent patients and several SARS-CoV-2-naive healthy vaccine recipients made up the full study. Cultures from other donors in the study were sequenced with the Oncomine TCR Beta short-read assay on an Illumina iSeq 100. The investigation overall reported the following: Limitations of the study were the small number of convalescent patients and the absence of early post-infection timepoints. Both infection-induced and vaccine-induced clones contracted markedly at late post-vaccination timepoints, which is consistent with waning T cell responses. In healthy vaccine recipients, vaccine-induced clones were almost all SARS-CoV-2 mono-reactive, with only 1 of 255 being cross-reactive with common cold coronaviruses.

The ViraFEST assay stimulated PBMC with viral peptide pools and then used TCR sequencing to identify antigen-specific CD4+ T cell clonotypes by expansion. After about 10 days of culture, CD4+ T cells were isolated with the EasySep CD4+ T cell isolation kit. Each participant received two doses of an mRNA SARS-CoV-2 vaccine, either BNT162b2 or mRNA-1273. Negative nucleocapsid antibody results before and after vaccination confirmed that the healthy vaccine recipients had no prior SARS-CoV-2 infection. About 2 million PBMC per well were cultured in IMDM with around 5% human AB serum, around 10 IU/ml IL-2 and gentamicin, plus 10 ug/ml peptides. Half of the culture medium was replaced with fresh IL-2-containing medium on days 3 and 7. Each peptide stimulation condition was cultured in triplicate wells unless otherwise noted. Using Ficoll-Paque Plus gradient centrifugation, PBMC were separated from whole blood and then either used fresh or cryopreserved at -140C. Overlapping peptide pools spanned the spike proteins of SARS-CoV-2 and the common cold coronaviruses HCoV-NL63, HCoV-OC43 and HCoV-229E. Genomic DNA was extracted from cultured CD4+ T cells with the QIAamp micro DNA kit.

This sequence originates from a human donor who received a COVID-19 vaccine. The starting material was CD4+ T cells from PBMCs cultured with HCoV-OC43 spike peptides, obtained after COVID-19 vaccination. The cell subset or site label of this sample denotes: HCoV-OC43 spike overlapping peptide pool stimulation. The chain is made from TRBV25-1 and TRBJ2-1, with 8 junctional bases fitting TRBD1. CDR3 protein: CASSEPMTGDHEQFF. The DNA sequence is TGTGCCAGCAGTGAACCCATGACAGGGGACCATGAGCAGTTCTTC.